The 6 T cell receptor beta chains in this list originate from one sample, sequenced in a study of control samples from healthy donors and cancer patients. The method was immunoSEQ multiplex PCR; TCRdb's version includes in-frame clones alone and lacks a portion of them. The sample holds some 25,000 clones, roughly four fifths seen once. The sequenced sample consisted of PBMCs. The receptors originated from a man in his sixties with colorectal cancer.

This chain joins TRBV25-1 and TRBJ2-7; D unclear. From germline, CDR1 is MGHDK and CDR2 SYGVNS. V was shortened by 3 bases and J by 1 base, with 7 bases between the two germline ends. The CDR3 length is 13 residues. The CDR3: CASSDYYSYEQYV. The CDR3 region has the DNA TGTGCCAGCAGTGACTATTATTCCTACGAGCAGTACGTC.

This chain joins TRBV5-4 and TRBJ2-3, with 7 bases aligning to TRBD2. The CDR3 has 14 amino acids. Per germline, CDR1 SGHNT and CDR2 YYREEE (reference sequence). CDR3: CATGGGEGTDTQYF. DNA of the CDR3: TGTGCGACCGGGGGAGGGGAAGGGACAGATACGCAGTATTTT.

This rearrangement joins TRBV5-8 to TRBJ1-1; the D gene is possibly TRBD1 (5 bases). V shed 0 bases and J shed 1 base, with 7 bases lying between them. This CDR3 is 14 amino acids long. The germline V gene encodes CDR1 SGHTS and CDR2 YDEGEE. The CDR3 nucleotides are TGTGCCAGCAGCTTGGGGGGGACGAACACTGAAGCTTTCTTT. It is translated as CASSLGGTNTEAFF.

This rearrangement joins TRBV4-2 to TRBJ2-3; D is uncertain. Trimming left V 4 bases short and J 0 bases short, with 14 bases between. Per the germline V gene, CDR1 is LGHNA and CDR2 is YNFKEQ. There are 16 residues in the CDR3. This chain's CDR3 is CASSPHAPGSTDTQYF. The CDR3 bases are TGTGCCAGCAGCCCGCATGCTCCCGGGAGCACAGATACGCAGTATTTT.

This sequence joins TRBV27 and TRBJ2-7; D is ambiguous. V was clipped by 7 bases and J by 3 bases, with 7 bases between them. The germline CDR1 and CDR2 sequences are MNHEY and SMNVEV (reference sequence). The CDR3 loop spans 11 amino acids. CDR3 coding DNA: TGTGCCAGCAAGTGGAACTACGAGCAGTACTTC. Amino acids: CASKWNYEQYF.

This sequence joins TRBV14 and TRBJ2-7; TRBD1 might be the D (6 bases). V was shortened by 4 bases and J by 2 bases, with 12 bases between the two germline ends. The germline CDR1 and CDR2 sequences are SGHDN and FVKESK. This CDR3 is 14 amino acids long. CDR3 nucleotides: TGTGCCAGCAGCCCTGGGGACAACACCTACGAGCAGTACTTC. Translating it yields CASSPGDNTYEQYF.